This T cell receptor beta chain derives from a study of T-cell reconstitution after alpha-beta-depleted transplantation in children. The TCRbeta library incorporated unique molecular identifiers. Each CDR3 protein gets one entry after TCRdb re-called the PCR reads with MiXCR. The repertoire consists of around 670,000 distinct CDR3 sequences, with 10% to 15% occurring once and the leading ten covering roughly 0.84%. Germline V gene data show CDR1 as SQVTM and CDR2 as ANQGSEA. Deletions cut 4 bases from V and 15 bases from J, with 16 bases between. The CDR3 is 11 residues long. The V gene is TRBV29-1, the J gene TRBJ2-1; D is uncertain. Material: PBMCs, obtained before TCRalphabeta/CD19-depleted stem cell transplant. The TCR was taken from a girl aged 2-10 years with congenital amegakaryocytic thrombocytopenia, due to receive a stem cell transplant. The CDR3 nucleotides are TGCAGCGTTGGAGAATCTATTGGTCTGTTCTTC. Amino acid sequence: CSVGESIGLFF.